The rows below give T cell receptor beta chains drawn from one sample of a study of a mutant IDH1 vaccine in newly diagnosed glioma. These receptors are not linked to any known antigen. Here immunoSEQ multiplex PCR was the method, and the copy in TCRdb shows in-frame clones only, minus some. Of tens of thousands of clones in the sample, about 89% were seen once. The starting material was PBMCs, obtained from a glioma patient whose treatment included an IDH1 peptide vaccine. Receptors originate from a man aged 35 to 55 with glioma. Both conserved end residues are part of each CDR3. A D gene is named only where the DNA matches it firmly. Clone sizes are given selectively: once, few, many, or a class where the clone is expanded.

TRBJ1-1 | NA | NA | TRBV2 | CASSGQVNTEAFF | TGTGCCAGCAGTGGACAGGTGAACACTGAAGCTTTCTTT
TRBJ1-1 | NA | NA | TRBV19 | CASRDTARAEAFF | TGTGCCAGTCGGGACACCGCCCGAGCTGAAGCTTTCTTT
TRBJ2-5 | NA | TRBD1 | TRBV13 | CASSLDREETQYF | TGTGCCAGCAGCCTGGACAGGGAAGAGACCCAGTACTTC
TRBJ2-1 | NA | NA | TRBV7-3 | CASSLSFEGLSEQFF | TGTGCCAGCAGCTTAAGTTTTGAGGGGCTATCTGAGCAGTTCTTC
TRBJ2-1 | NA | NA | TRBV5-6 | CASSPQFNEQFF | TGTGCCAGCAGCCCACAATTTAATGAGCAGTTCTTC
TRBJ2-2 | NA | TRBD1 | TRBV10-3 | CAISDLQGGTGELFF | TGTGCCATCAGTGACCTACAGGGGGGCACCGGGGAGCTGTTTTTT
TRBJ2-7 | NA | TRBD2 | TRBV7-8 | CASSSRGAGGEQYF | TGTGCCAGCAGCTCCCGCGGAGCGGGAGGCGAGCAGTACTTC
TRBJ1-5 | once | NA | TRBV5-5 | CASSLGQGSQPQHF | TGTGCCAGCAGCTTGGGGCAGGGAAGTCAGCCCCAGCATTTT
TRBJ2-7 | NA | NA | TRBV27 | CASSFTWNSYEQYF | TGTGCCAGCAGTTTCACATGGAATTCCTACGAGCAGTACTTC
TRBJ2-1 | NA | NA | TRBV9 | CASSVAENNEQFF | TGTGCCAGCAGCGTAGCCGAAAACAATGAGCAGTTCTTC
TRBJ2-1 | once | NA | TRBV4-3 | CASSQGQSSYNEQFF | TGCGCCAGCAGCCAAGGCCAAAGCTCCTACAATGAGCAGTTCTTC